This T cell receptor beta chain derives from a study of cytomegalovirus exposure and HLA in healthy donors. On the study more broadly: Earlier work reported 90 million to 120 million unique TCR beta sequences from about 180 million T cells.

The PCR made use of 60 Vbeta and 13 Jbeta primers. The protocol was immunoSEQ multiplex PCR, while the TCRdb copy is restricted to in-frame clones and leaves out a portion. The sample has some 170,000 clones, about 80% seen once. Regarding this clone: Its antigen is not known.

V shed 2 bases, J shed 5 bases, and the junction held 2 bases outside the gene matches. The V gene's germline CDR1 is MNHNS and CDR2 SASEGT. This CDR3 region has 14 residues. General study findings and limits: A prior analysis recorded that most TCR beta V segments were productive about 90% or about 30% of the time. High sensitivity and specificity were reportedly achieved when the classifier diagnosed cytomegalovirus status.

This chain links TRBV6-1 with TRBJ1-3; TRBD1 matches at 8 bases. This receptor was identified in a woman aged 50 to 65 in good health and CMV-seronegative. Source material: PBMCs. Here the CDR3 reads CASSEQGARNTIYF. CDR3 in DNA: TGTGCCAGCAGTGAACAGGGGGCAAGAAACACCATATATTTT.